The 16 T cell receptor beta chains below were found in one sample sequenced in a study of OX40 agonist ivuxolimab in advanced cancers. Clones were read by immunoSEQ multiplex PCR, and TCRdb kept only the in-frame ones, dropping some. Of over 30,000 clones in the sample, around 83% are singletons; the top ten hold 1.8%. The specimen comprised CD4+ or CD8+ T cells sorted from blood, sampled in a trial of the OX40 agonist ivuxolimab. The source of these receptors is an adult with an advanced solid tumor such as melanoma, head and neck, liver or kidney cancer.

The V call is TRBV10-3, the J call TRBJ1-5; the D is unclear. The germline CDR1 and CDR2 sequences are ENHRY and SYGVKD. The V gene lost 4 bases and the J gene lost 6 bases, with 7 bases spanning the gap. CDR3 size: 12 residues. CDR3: CAISALGQPQHF. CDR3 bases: TGTGCCATCAGTGCTTTGGGTCAGCCCCAGCATTTT.

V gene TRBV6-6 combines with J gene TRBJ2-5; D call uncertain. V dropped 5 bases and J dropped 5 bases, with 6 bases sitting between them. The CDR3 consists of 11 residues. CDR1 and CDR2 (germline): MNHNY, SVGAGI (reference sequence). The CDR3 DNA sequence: TGTGCCAGCAGTCCGTCCGAGACCCAGTACTTC. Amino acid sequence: CASSPSETQYF.

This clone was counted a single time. The CDR3 is CASTPGWASGANVLTF. The CDR3 DNA reads TGTGCCAGCACTCCCGGCTGGGCCTCTGGGGCCAACGTCCTGACTTTC. This chain connects TRBV25-1 to TRBJ2-6; unclear D gene. The CDR3 spans 16 residues. The germline gives CDR1 MGHDK, CDR2 SYGVNS. V was trimmed by 7 bases and J by 0 bases, leaving 13 bases between them.

CDR3 sequence reads: CASSLDGQGLAKNIQYF. CDR3 nucleotides: TGTGCCAGCAGCTTAGATGGCCAGGGATTAGCCAAAAACATTCAGTACTTC. This chain links TRBV11-2 with TRBJ2-4; maybe TRBD1 (5 bases). Germline V CDR1 and CDR2: SGHAT, FQNNGV. This CDR3 comprises 17 residues. The V end was cut by 0 bases, the J end by 0 bases, with 12 bases between.

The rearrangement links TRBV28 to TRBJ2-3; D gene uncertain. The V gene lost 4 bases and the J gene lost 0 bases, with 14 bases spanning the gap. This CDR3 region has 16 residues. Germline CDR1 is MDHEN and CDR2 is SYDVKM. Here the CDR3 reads CASSSPDATSTDTQYF. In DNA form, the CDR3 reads TGTGCCAGCAGTTCCCCGGACGCTACTAGCACAGATACGCAGTATTTT.

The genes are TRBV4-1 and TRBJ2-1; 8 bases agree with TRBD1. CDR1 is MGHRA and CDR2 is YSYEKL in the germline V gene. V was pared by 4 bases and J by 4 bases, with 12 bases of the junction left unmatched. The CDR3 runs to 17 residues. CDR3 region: CASSLSKDRGFYNEQFF. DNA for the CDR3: TGCGCCAGCAGCCTTAGCAAAGACAGGGGATTTTACAATGAGCAGTTCTTC.

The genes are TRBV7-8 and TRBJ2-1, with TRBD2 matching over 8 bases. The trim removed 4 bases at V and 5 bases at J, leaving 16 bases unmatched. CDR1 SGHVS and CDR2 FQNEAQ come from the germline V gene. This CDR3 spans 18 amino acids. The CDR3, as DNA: TGTGCCAGCAGCTCGAGACCTGCAGCGGGAGTAGGGGACAATGAGCAGTTCTTC. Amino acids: CASSSRPAAGVGDNEQFF.

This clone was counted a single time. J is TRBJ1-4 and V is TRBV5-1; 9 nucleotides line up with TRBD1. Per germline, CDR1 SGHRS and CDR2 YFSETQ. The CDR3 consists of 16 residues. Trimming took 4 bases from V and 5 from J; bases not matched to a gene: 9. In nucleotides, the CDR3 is TGCGCCAGCAGCCTATCAGGACAGGGGCAAAATGAAAAACTGTTTTTT. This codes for CASSLSGQGQNEKLFF.

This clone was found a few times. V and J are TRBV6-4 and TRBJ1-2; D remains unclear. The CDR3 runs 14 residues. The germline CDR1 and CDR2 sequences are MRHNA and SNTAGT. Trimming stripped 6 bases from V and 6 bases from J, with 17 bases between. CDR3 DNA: TGTGCCAGCAGGGGCAGGCTCATTGTGCATGGCTACACCTTC. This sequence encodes CASRGRLIVHGYTF.

The CDR3: CASSWGTAYEQYF. CDR3 coding DNA: TGTGCCAGCAGCTGGGGGACAGCCTACGAGCAGTACTTC. This chain connects TRBV11-3 to TRBJ2-7; TRBD1 agrees at 7 bases. The germline V gene has CDR1 SGHNT and CDR2 YENEEA. The V gene end was trimmed by 4 bases and the J gene end by 2 bases; junction bases not matched to a gene: 2. The CDR3 totals 13 residues.

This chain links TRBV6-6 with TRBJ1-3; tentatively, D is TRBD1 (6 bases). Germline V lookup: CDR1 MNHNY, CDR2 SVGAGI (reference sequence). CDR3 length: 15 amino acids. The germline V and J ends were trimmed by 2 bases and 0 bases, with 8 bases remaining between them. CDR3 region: CASSYGGPSGNTIYF. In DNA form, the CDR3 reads TGTGCCAGCAGTTACGGGGGGCCCTCTGGAAACACCATATATTTT.

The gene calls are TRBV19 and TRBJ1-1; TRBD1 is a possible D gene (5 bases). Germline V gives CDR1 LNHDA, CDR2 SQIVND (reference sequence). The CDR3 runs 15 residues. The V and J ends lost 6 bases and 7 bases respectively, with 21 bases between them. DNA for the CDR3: TGTGCCAGTAGCTCCCGTTCCGCCAGGGCTGGTGAAGCTTTCTTT. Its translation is CASSSRSARAGEAFF.

The CDR3 sequence: CASSSFGGRGETQYF. The CDR3 nucleotides read TGTGCCAGCAGCTCGTTTGGCGGGAGGGGAGAGACCCAGTACTTC. The J gene is TRBJ2-5, the V gene TRBV9; 9 nucleotides match TRBD2. Looked up from germline, CDR1 is SGDLS and CDR2 is YYNGEE. The CDR3 runs 15 residues. Trimming at V came to 4 bases and at J to 4 bases, leaving 8 bases not matched to a gene.

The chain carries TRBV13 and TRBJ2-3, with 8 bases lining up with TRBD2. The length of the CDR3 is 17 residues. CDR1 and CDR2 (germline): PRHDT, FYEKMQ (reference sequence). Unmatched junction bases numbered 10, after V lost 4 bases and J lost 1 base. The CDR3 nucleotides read TGTGCCAGCAGCTCCAAGCGGGAGACCCCTGGCACAGATACGCAGTATTTT. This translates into CASSSKRETPGTDTQYF. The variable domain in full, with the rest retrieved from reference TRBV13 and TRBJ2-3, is AAGVIQSPRHLIKEKRETATLKCYPIPRHDTVYWYQQGPGQDPQFLISFYEKMQSDKGSIPDRFSAQQFSDYHSELNMSSLELGDSALYFCASSSKRETPGTDTQYFGPGTRLTVL.

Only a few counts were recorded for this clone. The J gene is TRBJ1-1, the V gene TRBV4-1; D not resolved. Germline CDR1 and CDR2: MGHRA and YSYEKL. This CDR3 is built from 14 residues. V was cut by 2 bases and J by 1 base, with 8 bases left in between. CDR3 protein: CASSQSRRNTEAFF. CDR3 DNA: TGCGCCAGCAGCCAATCCCGACGGAACACTGAAGCTTTCTTT.

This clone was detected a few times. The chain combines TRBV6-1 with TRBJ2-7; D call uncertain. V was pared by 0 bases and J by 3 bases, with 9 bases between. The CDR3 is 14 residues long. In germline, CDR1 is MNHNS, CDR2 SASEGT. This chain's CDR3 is CASSEAWQFYEQYF. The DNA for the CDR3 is TGTGCCAGCAGTGAAGCGTGGCAATTCTACGAGCAGTACTTC.